This passage covers 18 T cell receptor beta chains from one sample sequenced in a study of shared clonotypes between healthy human individuals. Libraries were prepared by immunoSEQ multiplex PCR; TCRdb keeps only in-frame clonotypes and omits some of them. This table has about 710,000 clones, around four fifths appearing once. Material for sequencing was memory CD4+ T cells sorted from blood. The sample's subset: CD45RA-negative fraction. These receptors all stem from a woman aged 25-40 years in good health.

The chain uses TRBV19 and TRBJ1-5; D perhaps matches TRBD1 (5 bases). The CDR3 contains 13 residues. Germline values: CDR1 LNHDA, CDR2 SQIVND (reference sequence). Trimming removed 6 bases from V and 7 bases from J, with 13 bases in between. The CDR3 DNA follows: TGTGCCAGTAGCGTAACCGACAGCCAGCCCCAGCATTTT. Translation gives CASSVTDSQPQHF.

This clone was seen a few times. V and J are TRBV4-1 and TRBJ2-7, with D maybe TRBD2 (6 bases). Germline V lookup: CDR1 MGHRA, CDR2 YSYEKL. V gave up 1 base and J gave up 6 bases, with 16 bases separating them. This CDR3 has 15 residues. Here the CDR3 reads CASSQAWDFGGEQYF. CDR3 sequence (DNA): TGCGCCAGCAGCCAAGCCTGGGACTTCGGAGGCGAGCAGTACTTC.

In this sample, this clone turned up a few times. J is TRBJ2-2 and V is TRBV11-3; no reliable D call. V lost 1 base, J lost 6 bases, and 6 bases lay in between. Germline CDR1 SGHNT, CDR2 YENEEA. CDR3 length equals 13 residues. DNA for the CDR3: TGTGCCAGCAGCTTAGGTATTGCCGGGGAGCTGTTTTTT. Residues: CASSLGIAGELFF.

The rearrangement joins TRBV28 to TRBJ2-4; 11 bases are a match to TRBD2. Unmatched junction bases numbered 5, after V lost 6 bases and J lost 4 bases. The germline V gene encodes CDR1 MDHEN and CDR2 SYDVKM. The CDR3 runs to 15 residues. The CDR3 loop is CASREGLAEKNIQYF. CDR3 sequence (DNA): TGTGCCAGCAGGGAGGGACTAGCGGAGAAAAACATTCAGTACTTC.

The rearrangement joins TRBV9 to TRBJ2-1; 7 nucleotides line up with TRBD2. In germline, CDR1 is SGDLS, CDR2 YYNGEE. CDR3 length: 15 residues. The trim removed 0 bases at V and 8 bases at J, leaving 8 bases unmatched. The CDR3 nucleotides are TGTGCCAGCAGCGTAGTGCGGGAGATCCCCCATGAGCAGTTCTTC. Amino acid sequence: CASSVVREIPHEQFF.

About this clone itself: This likely came from a read error, as a far larger clone is one base away. Other DNA sequences in this sample translate to the same CDR3. The chain combines TRBV5-1 with TRBJ2-3, with D unclear. V gave up 0 bases and J gave up 1 base, with 3 bases separating them. CDR3 size: 13 residues. In germline, CDR1 is SGHRS, CDR2 YFSETQ. The CDR3 bases are TGCGCCAGCAGCTTGGCTGGCACAGATACGCAGTATTTT. Protein sequence: CASSLAGTDTQYF.

This chain links TRBV7-9 with TRBJ1-5; possible D gene TRBD1, 5 bases. Germline-derived CDR1 and CDR2 are SEHNR and FQNEAQ (reference sequence). This CDR3 has 16 amino acids. V gave up 1 base and J gave up 2 bases, with 12 bases separating them. CDR3 amino acids: CASSLEAGVGNQPQHF. CDR3 DNA sequence: TGTGCCAGCAGCTTAGAGGCGGGGGTTGGCAATCAGCCCCAGCATTTT.

The CDR3 reads CASSEVGAGILAGGGEQFF. For the CDR3, the DNA is TGTGCCAGCAGTGAAGTCGGGGCAGGGATACTAGCGGGAGGAGGAGAGCAGTTCTTC. This sequence joins TRBV2 and TRBJ2-1; the match to TRBD2 covers 12 bases. The length of the CDR3 is 19 residues. Germline CDR1 SNHLY, CDR2 FYNNEI. The V and J ends lost 1 base and 10 bases, in that order; junction bases with no gene match: 17.

The chain couples TRBV4-1 to TRBJ1-6, with TRBD1 as a possible D gene (5 bases). This CDR3 spans 13 amino acids. CDR1 and CDR2 (germline): MGHRA, YSYEKL. V lost 2 bases and J 10 bases, leaving 9 bases between the germline ends. The CDR3 region has the DNA TGCGCCAGCAGCCAACCCAGGGAATCACCCCTCCACTTT. The encoded protein is CASSQPRESPLHF.

The gene calls are TRBV4-2 and TRBJ2-5; no definite D call. Trimming took off 1 base at V and 0 bases at J, with 6 bases between the two ends. The CDR3 totals 14 residues. CDR1 is LGHNA and CDR2 is YNFKEQ in the germline V gene. Here the CDR3 reads CASSQVTDQETQYF. In DNA form, the CDR3 reads TGTGCCAGCAGCCAAGTCACGGACCAAGAGACCCAGTACTTC.

The CDR3 here is CASSDLAGVGDTQYF. The CDR3 nucleotides read TGCGCCAGCAGTGACCTAGCGGGAGTCGGGGATACGCAGTATTTT. The chain combines TRBV10-1 with TRBJ2-3; 10 nucleotides agree with TRBD2. Germline CDR1 WNHNN, CDR2 SYGVQD (reference sequence). The V gene end was trimmed by 3 bases and the J gene end by 6 bases; junction bases not matched to a gene: 6. This CDR3 is 15 amino acids long.

The J gene is TRBJ2-1, the V gene TRBV29-1, with D perhaps TRBD1 or TRBD2 (5 bases each). CDR1 is SQVTM, CDR2 ANQGSEA, per germline. The V end was cut by 3 bases, the J end by 7 bases, with 13 bases between. This CDR3 spans 13 amino acids. The CDR3 coding sequence is TGCAGCGTTGAGCAACTAGGGGTGAATGAGCAGTTCTTC. This sequence encodes CSVEQLGVNEQFF.

The J gene is TRBJ2-2, the V gene TRBV6-1; tentatively, D is TRBD2 (6 bases). The CDR3 has 13 residues. Germline values: CDR1 MNHNS, CDR2 SASEGT. The germline V and J ends were trimmed by 4 bases and 7 bases, with 10 bases remaining between them. CDR3 amino acids: CASSGDWDGELFF. The CDR3, as DNA: TGTGCCAGCAGTGGGGACTGGGACGGGGAGCTGTTTTTT.

The gene calls are TRBV4-1 and TRBJ2-1; 7 bases match TRBD2. With V trimmed by 3 bases and J by 0 bases, 8 bases remained unmatched. CDR3 length equals 17 residues. Looked up from germline, CDR1 is MGHRA and CDR2 is YSYEKL. CDR3 in amino acids: CASSQGRARSSYNEQFF. In DNA form, the CDR3 reads TGCGCCAGCAGCCAGGGGAGGGCCCGGAGCTCCTACAATGAGCAGTTCTTC.

V and J are TRBV19 and TRBJ2-5; D remains unclear. The length of the CDR3 is 15 residues. The V end lost 2 bases, the J end lost 2 bases, and 12 bases lay between the germline ends. The V gene's germline CDR1 is LNHDA and CDR2 SQIVND (reference sequence). CDR3 nucleotide sequence: TGTGCCAGTAGTATACTGCAGGACGGGCAAGAGACCCAGTACTTC. Protein product: CASSILQDGQETQYF.

The chain combines TRBV5-5 with TRBJ2-2, with unresolved D. Trimming removed 2 bases from V and 5 bases from J, with 7 bases in between. CDR1 is SGHKS, CDR2 YYEKEE, per germline (reference sequence). This CDR3 has 13 residues. Written as DNA, the CDR3 is TGTGCCAGCAGCTTCCAAAGAACCGGGGAGCTGTTTTTT. Translation gives CASSFQRTGELFF.

The chain combines TRBV28 with TRBJ1-2; the D gene is possibly TRBD1 (6 bases). V was trimmed by 7 bases and J by 4 bases, leaving 22 bases between them. This CDR3 comprises 16 residues. The germline CDR1 and CDR2 sequences are MDHEN and SYDVKM. The chain's CDR3 is CASTLIQGTISYGYTF. DNA of the CDR3: TGTGCCAGCACCCTGATACAGGGAACGATCAGCTATGGCTACACCTTC.

The chain joins TRBV7-9 to TRBJ1-2, with D uncertain. The V gene's germline CDR1 is SEHNR and CDR2 FQNEAQ (reference sequence). The length of the CDR3 is 16 residues. Trimming shortened V by 1 base and J by 8 bases, and 20 bases separated the two germline ends. CDR3 sequence: CASSLGISAFGGGYTF. The CDR3 bases are TGTGCCAGCAGCTTAGGTATTAGCGCGTTCGGAGGAGGCTACACCTTC. Drawing the rest from reference TRBV7-9 and TRBJ1-2, the complete variable domain is DTGVSQNPRHKITKRGQNVTFRCDPISEHNRLYWYRQTLGQGPEFLTYFQNEAQLEKSRLLSDRFSAERPKGSFSTLEIQRTEQGDSAMYLCASSLGISAFGGGYTFGSGTRLTVV.